This passage covers 2 T cell receptor beta chains from one sample sequenced in a study of blood T cell repertoires in COVID-19. Clones were sequenced by immunoSEQ multiplex PCR, and TCRdb holds only the in-frame ones, with some missing. The data contain about 210,000 clones, roughly 82% of them seen just once; the ten biggest clones take up approximately 8%. Sequenced material: peripheral blood. The receptor source for this set is a woman between 55 and 75 years old with COVID-19, enrolled during active disease.

V is TRBV10-3 and J is TRBJ2-2, with 8 bases fitting TRBD1. J gave up 3 bases and V 10 bases, and 7 bases lay outside the gene matches. Per the germline V gene, CDR1 is ENHRY and CDR2 is SYGVKD. This CDR3 is 14 amino acids long. As DNA, the CDR3 is TGTGCCACCGAAGACAGGGGCGACACCGGGGAGCTGTTTTTT. Translated: CATEDRGDTGELFF.

The rearrangement uses TRBV7-2 and TRBJ2-3, with D maybe TRBD1 (6 bases). V lost 2 bases and J lost 2, with 17 bases in between. CDR3 length: 17 amino acids. Germline CDR1 reads SGHTA; CDR2 reads FQGNSA. The CDR3 is CASSLSSPQGNTDTQYF. The CDR3 bases are TGTGCCAGCAGCTTAAGCTCCCCTCAGGGGAACACAGATACGCAGTATTTT. The full variable domain, in which reference TRBV7-2 and TRBJ2-3 provide the parts outside the CDR3, is GAGVSQSPSNKVTEKGKDVELRCDPISGHTALYWYRQSLGQGLEFLIYFQGNSAPDKSGLPSDRFSAERTGGSVSTLTIQRTQQEDSAVYLCASSLSSPQGNTDTQYFGPGTRLTVL.